The 19 T cell receptor beta chains given below trace back to one sample, sequenced in a study of OX40 agonist ivuxolimab in advanced cancers. Sequencing was performed with immunoSEQ multiplex PCR; in TCRdb, only in-frame clones are kept and a portion is missing. The profile shows 15,000 to 20,000 clones, around 93% of them singletons. This sample comprised CD4+ or CD8+ T cells sorted from blood, obtained in a trial of the OX40 agonist ivuxolimab. The receptors here all came from an adult with an advanced solid tumor such as melanoma, head and neck, liver or kidney cancer.

This chain joins TRBV6-4 and TRBJ1-2, with D hard to call. Germline CDR1 reads MRHNA; CDR2 reads SNTAGT. The CDR3 is 11 residues long. V dropped 2 bases and J dropped 4 bases, with 2 bases sitting between them. CDR3 sequence: CASSDTYGYTF. The CDR3 nucleotides are TGTGCCAGCAGTGACACCTATGGCTACACCTTC.

The rearrangement uses TRBV11-3 and TRBJ2-7, with D perhaps TRBD1 (5 bases). Trimming took off 4 bases at V and 2 bases at J, with 9 bases between the two ends. CDR1 is SGHNT, CDR2 YENEEA, per germline. This CDR3 contains 13 residues. CDR3 in DNA: TGTGCCAGCAGCTCGCGACAGACCTACGAGCAGTACTTC. Its translation is CASSSRQTYEQYF.

This chain joins TRBV5-6 and TRBJ2-5; 8 bases line up with TRBD1. The CDR3 totals 15 residues. The V gene end was trimmed by 0 bases and the J gene end by 3 bases; junction bases not matched to a gene: 4. Germline V lookup: CDR1 SGHDT, CDR2 YYEEEE. The DNA of the CDR3 is TGTGCCAGCAGCTTGGCCCGGACAGGGAAAGAGACCCAGTACTTC. Translated, it gives CASSLARTGKETQYF.

The CDR3 DNA follows: TGCGCCAGCAGCCAAGCGGTGAGCTCCTACGAGCAGTACTTC. Its translation: CASSQAVSSYEQYF. The chain joins TRBV4-1 to TRBJ2-7; D unresolved. Germline V gene sequence: CDR1 MGHRA, CDR2 YSYEKL. The V end was cut by 1 base, the J end by 0 bases, with 7 bases between. This CDR3 is 14 amino acids long.

This chain joins TRBV7-9 and TRBJ1-1; possible D gene TRBD1, 5 bases. Germline assignment: CDR1 SEHNR and CDR2 FQNEAQ (reference sequence). The V end was cut by 5 bases, the J end by 1 base, with 8 bases between. The CDR3 runs 13 residues. Here the CDR3 reads CASSVGANTEAFF. CDR3 nucleotide sequence: TGTGCCAGCAGCGTAGGGGCGAACACTGAAGCTTTCTTT.

This chain connects TRBV7-9 to TRBJ2-2; 11 nucleotides match TRBD2. The length of the CDR3 is 19 residues. Germline lookup yields CDR1 SEHNR and CDR2 FQNEAQ (reference sequence). J gave up 5 bases and V 5 bases, and 16 bases lay outside the gene matches. The chain's CDR3 is CASSPLPLAGGILTGELFF. CDR3 nucleotides: TGTGCCAGCAGCCCCCTCCCCCTAGCGGGAGGCATCCTTACCGGGGAGCTGTTTTTT.

This clone was found once. V is TRBV7-2 and J is TRBJ2-5; 11 bases match TRBD2. Per germline, CDR1 SGHTA and CDR2 FQGNSA. Trimming took 3 bases from V and 7 from J; bases not matched to a gene: 7. The CDR3 runs 15 residues. The CDR3 DNA reads as TGTGCCAGCAGCTTTTCTAGCGGGAGGTTTGGGACCCAGTACTTC. Its protein product is CASSFSSGRFGTQYF.

V and J are TRBV5-1 and TRBJ1-1; D remains unclear. V dropped 4 bases and J dropped 5 bases, with 6 bases sitting between them. CDR3 size: 11 residues. Germline assignment: CDR1 SGHRS and CDR2 YFSETQ. CDR3 residues: CASSLGTEAFF. The CDR3 nucleotides are TGCGCCAGCAGCCTAGGGACTGAAGCTTTCTTT.

The rearrangement links TRBV6-5 to TRBJ2-7, with D possibly matching TRBD2 (5 bases). The CDR3 has 16 residues. Germline assignment: CDR1 MNHEY and CDR2 SVGAGI. Trimming stripped 0 bases from V and 4 bases from J, with 16 bases between. CDR3 in DNA: TGTGCCAGCAGTTACTCGGGTGGAGTGGACTTTTACGAGCAGTACTTC. Amino acids: CASSYSGGVDFYEQYF.

With regard to this clone: This CDR3 is also generated by other DNA sequences in the sample. The rearrangement uses TRBV5-6 and TRBJ1-1; D not certain. Deletions cut 0 bases from V and 7 bases from J, with 10 bases between. Germline V gene data show CDR1 as SGHDT and CDR2 as YYEEEE. The length of the CDR3 is 13 residues. CDR3 loop: CASSLGSGVEAFF. CDR3 nucleotide sequence: TGTGCCAGCAGCTTGGGTTCTGGGGTTGAAGCTTTCTTT.

The V call is TRBV27, the J call TRBJ1-1; maybe TRBD1 (6 bases). Looked up from germline, CDR1 is MNHEY and CDR2 is SMNVEV (reference sequence). The ends were cut back, 0 bases at V and 4 bases at J, with 12 bases in the middle. The CDR3 contains 15 residues. Here the CDR3 DNA reads TGTGCCAGCAGTTTATCGATACAGGGTGGCACTGAAGCTTTCTTT. Residues: CASSLSIQGGTEAFF.

The rearrangement joins TRBV19 to TRBJ1-5; no clear D gene. The CDR3 has 14 residues. The germline CDR1 and CDR2 sequences are LNHDA and SQIVND (reference sequence). The V end lost 5 bases, the J end lost 5 bases, and 13 bases lay between the germline ends. CDR3 nucleotide sequence: TGTGCCAGTAGTTCCACAGTTTTCTATCAGCCCCAGCATTTT. Its translation is CASSSTVFYQPQHF.

The rearrangement joins TRBV6-5 to TRBJ2-1; a weak D match, TRBD1 (5 bases). Trimming pared 2 bases from V and 14 bases from J, leaving 16 bases between. The germline V gene has CDR1 MNHEY and CDR2 SVGAGI. The CDR3 loop spans 13 amino acids. CDR3 in amino acids: CASSYGAGAQEFF. Written as DNA, the CDR3 is TGTGCCAGCAGTTACGGGGCTGGGGCGCAGGAGTTCTTC.

The chain uses TRBV4-3 and TRBJ2-2; 9 bases are a match to TRBD2. The CDR3 covers 16 residues. V gave up 3 bases and J gave up 5 bases; unmatched junction bases: 7. Germline V gene sequence: CDR1 LGHNA, CDR2 YSLEER. This CDR3 reads CASSHPGTSRTGELFF. The CDR3 DNA reads TGCGCCAGCAGCCATCCCGGGACTAGCAGGACCGGGGAGCTGTTTTTT.

This sequence joins TRBV6-4 and TRBJ2-2; D not resolved. V lost 5 bases, J lost 5 bases, and 21 bases lay in between. From germline, CDR1 is MRHNA and CDR2 SNTAGT. The CDR3 consists of 17 residues. The CDR3 sequence: CASSPTGPASPTGELFF. The CDR3 DNA reads as TGTGCCAGCAGTCCAACCGGGCCAGCTTCGCCAACCGGGGAGCTGTTTTTT.

The gene calls are TRBV28 and TRBJ1-1; maybe TRBD1 (5 bases). V lost 3 bases to trimming and J lost 4 bases, with 9 bases between them. The CDR3 loop spans 13 amino acids. In germline, CDR1 is MDHEN, CDR2 SYDVKM. The CDR3 coding sequence is TGTGCCAGCAGTTTCCCGGGGGTCACTGAAGCTTTCTTT. This sequence encodes CASSFPGVTEAFF.

V is TRBV2 and J is TRBJ2-2; unclear D gene. The CDR3 is 12 residues long. Germline CDR1 reads SNHLY; CDR2 reads FYNNEI. The V and J ends lost 7 bases and 5 bases respectively, with 8 bases between them. The CDR3 nucleotides read TGTGCCAGCATGTATGGTACCGGGGAGCTGTTTTTT. It is translated as CASMYGTGELFF. Full variable domain (missing parts from reference TRBV2 and TRBJ2-2): EPEVTQTPSHQVTQMGQEVILRCVPISNHLYFYWYRQILGQKVEFLVSFYNNEISEKSEIFDDQFSVERPDGSNFTLKIRSTKLEDSAMYFCASMYGTGELFFGEGSRLTVL.

J is TRBJ2-1 and V is TRBV11-2; 7 nucleotides match TRBD1. V shed 1 base, J shed 10 bases, and the junction held 10 bases outside the gene matches. Germline CDR1 reads SGHAT; CDR2 reads FQNNGV. The CDR3 is 15 amino acids. For the CDR3, the DNA is TGTGCCAGCAGCTTAGTATCGGGACAGCCCCAGGAGCAGTTCTTC. Protein product: CASSLVSGQPQEQFF.

The chain links TRBV4-2 to TRBJ2-7; D perhaps matches TRBD1 (6 bases). Trimming left V 5 bases short and J 2 bases short, with 13 bases between. CDR1 is LGHNA, CDR2 YNFKEQ, per germline. The CDR3 has 14 amino acids. CDR3: CASSVRQVTYEQYF. CDR3 DNA sequence: TGTGCCAGCAGCGTTCGACAGGTCACCTACGAGCAGTACTTC.